One TCR beta chain is described in this entry. This record belongs to a study of blood T cells in healthy people across ages. A second PCR of 7 to 11 cycles used a sample-barcoded 5' primer and a J-beta primer mix. TCRdb ran MiXCR on the 5' RACE reads and lists one entry per CDR3 protein. Here the sample spans 800,000 to 1,000,000 distinct CDR3 sequences, about 48% being singletons. This CDR3 is built from 14 residues. V was cut by 1 base and J by 2 bases, with 9 bases left in between. Germline CDR1 and CDR2: LGHNA and YNFKEQ. What was sequenced was blood. J is TRBJ2-7 and V is TRBV4-2, with D possibly TRBD2 on 5 matching bases. This clonotype was obtained from a man aged 30 to 39 in good health. In DNA form, the CDR3 reads TGTGCCAGCAGCCAAGTCCCTAGCACCTACGAGCAGTACTTC. Its protein is CASSQVPSTYEQYF.